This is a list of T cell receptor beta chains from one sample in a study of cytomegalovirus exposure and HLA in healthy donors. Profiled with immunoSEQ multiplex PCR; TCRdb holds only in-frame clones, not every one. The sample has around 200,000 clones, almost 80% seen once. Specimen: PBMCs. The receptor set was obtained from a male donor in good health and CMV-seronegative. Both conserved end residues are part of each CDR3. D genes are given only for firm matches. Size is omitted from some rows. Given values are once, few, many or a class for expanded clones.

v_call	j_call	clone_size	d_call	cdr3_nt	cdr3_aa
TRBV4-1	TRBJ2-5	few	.	TGCGCCAGCAGCCAAGTTTCCTTCCAAGAGACCCAGTACTTC	CASSQVSFQETQYF
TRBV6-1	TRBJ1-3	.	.	TGTGCCAGCGGGGAGGGGGTCTCTGGAAACACCATATATTTT	CASGEGVSGNTIYF
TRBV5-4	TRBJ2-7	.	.	TGTGCCAGCAGCTTTAATTTATTGGCCGCACCCAACCTCGTCTACGAGCAGTACTTC	CASSFNLLAAPNLVYEQYF
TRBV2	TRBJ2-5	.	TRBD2	TGTGCCAGCAGGCGCGGGAGATCAGAGACCCAGTACTTC	CASRRGRSETQYF
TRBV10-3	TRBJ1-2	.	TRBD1	TGTGCCATCAGAACAGACAGGGCGGATGGCTACACCTTC	CAIRTDRADGYTF
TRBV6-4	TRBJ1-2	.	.	TGTGCCAGCATTCCCCGTCCTGGCTACACCTTC	CASIPRPGYTF
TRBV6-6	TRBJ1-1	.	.	TGTGCCGCCTCAACCGGGGGCACTGAAGCTTTCTTT	CAASTGGTEAFF
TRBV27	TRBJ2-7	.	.	TGTGCCAGCAGGCGTCTCGGACTTCCCTCGCAGTACTTC	CASRRLGLPSQYF
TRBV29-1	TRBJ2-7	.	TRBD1	TGCAGCGTTGAAGGTGGACAGGACTACGAGCAGTACTTC	CSVEGGQDYEQYF
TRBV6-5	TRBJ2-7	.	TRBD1	TGTGCCAGCAGTTACTCGGGACAGATCCCTGGGGAGCAGTACTTC	CASSYSGQIPGEQYF
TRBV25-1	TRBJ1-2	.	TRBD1	TGTGCCAGCTACCCAGGGGGGATTGGAGGAGGCTACACCTTC	CASYPGGIGGGYTF
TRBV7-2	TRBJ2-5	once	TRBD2	TGTGCCAGCAGCTCCCGACTAGCGGGAGTCCAAGAGACCCAGTACTTC	CASSSRLAGVQETQYF
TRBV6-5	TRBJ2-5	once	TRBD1	TGTGCCAGCAGTTACTCGGGACAGGGGGCAAGAGAGCAGTACTTC	CASSYSGQGAREQYF
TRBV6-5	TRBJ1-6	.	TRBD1	TGTGCCAGCAGTAGGGGACAGCCTAATTCACCCCTCCACTTT	CASSRGQPNSPLHF
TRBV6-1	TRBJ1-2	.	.	TGTGCCAGCAGTGTCGCAGGGGCTAACTATGGCTACACCTTC	CASSVAGANYGYTF
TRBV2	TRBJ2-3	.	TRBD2	TGTGCCAGCGGAAGCGGGGGGGCCGATACGCAGTATTTT	CASGSGGADTQYF
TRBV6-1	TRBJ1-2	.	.	TGTGCCAGCAGTGAAGCGAGGGGGTTGGGGATATCTAACTATGGCTACACCTTC	CASSEARGLGISNYGYTF
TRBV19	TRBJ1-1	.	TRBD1	TGTGCCAGTAGTATCCCTCAGGGGGCTGAAGCTTTCTTT	CASSIPQGAEAFF
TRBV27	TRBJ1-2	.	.	TGTGCCAGCAGTCCAAGGGGGTTAAACTATGGCTACACCTTC	CASSPRGLNYGYTF
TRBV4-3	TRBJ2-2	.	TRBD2	TGCGCCAGCAGCCAAGTGGGGCTAGCGGGGGGTTACACCGGGGAGCTGTTTTTT	CASSQVGLAGGYTGELFF
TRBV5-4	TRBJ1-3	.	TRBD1	TGTGCCAGCAGCCGAGACAGGGGGTACGGAAACACCATATATTTT	CASSRDRGYGNTIYF
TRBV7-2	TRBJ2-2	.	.	TGTGCCAGCAGCTCCTCGAGTGTAAAGAACACCGGGGAGCTGTTTTTT	CASSSSSVKNTGELFF
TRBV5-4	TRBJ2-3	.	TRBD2	TGTGCCAGCAGCTTGGCCGAGCGGGGGAGAGATACGCAGTATTTT	CASSLAERGRDTQYF
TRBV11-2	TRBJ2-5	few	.	TGTGCCAGCAGCTTAGAACCTAGCGTCATCGAGACCCAGTACTTC	CASSLEPSVIETQYF
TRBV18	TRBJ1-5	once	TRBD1	TGTGCCAGCTCACCTAAACCCGGGACAGGAATCAATCAGCCCCAGCATTTT	CASSPKPGTGINQPQHF
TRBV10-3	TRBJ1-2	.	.	TGTGCCATCAGTGAGTCGTGGCTCTATGGCTACACCTTC	CAISESWLYGYTF
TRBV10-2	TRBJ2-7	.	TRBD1	TGCGCCAGCAGCGTGACAGGGTCTAGCTACGAGCAGTACTTC	CASSVTGSSYEQYF
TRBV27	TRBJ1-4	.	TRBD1	TGTGCCAGCAGCCGGACAGGGGAGCCTAATGAAAAACTGTTTTTT	CASSRTGEPNEKLFF
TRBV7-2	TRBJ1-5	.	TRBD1	TGTGCCAGCAGCTTAGCTGTTGGGACAGGCCTGGCGAGCAATCAGCCCCAGCATTTT	CASSLAVGTGLASNQPQHF
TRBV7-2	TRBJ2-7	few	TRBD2	TGTGCCAGCAGCTTAGGTTTGGCGGGGGGGTTACACTACGAGCAGTACTTC	CASSLGLAGGLHYEQYF
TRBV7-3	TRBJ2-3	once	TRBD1	TGTGCCAGCAGCCCCCGGACAGGGGCAAGCACAGATACGCAGTATTTT	CASSPRTGASTDTQYF
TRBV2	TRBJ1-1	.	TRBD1	TGTGCCAGCGGACAGGGGGCAAGTACTGAAGCTTTCTTT	CASGQGASTEAFF
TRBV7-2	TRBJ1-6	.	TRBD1	TGTGCCAGCAGCTTAGGGACAGGGAATTCACCCCTCCACTTT	CASSLGTGNSPLHF
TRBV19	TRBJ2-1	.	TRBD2	TGTGCCAGTAGTACCACGACTAGCGGGGGGCAGTTCTTC	CASSTTTSGGQFF
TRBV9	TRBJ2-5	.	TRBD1	TGTGCCAGCAGCAAGTCCCTGACAGGGGGAGAGACCCAGTACTTC	CASSKSLTGGETQYF
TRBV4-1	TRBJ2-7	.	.	TGCGCCAGCAGCCAAGCGGGGTTCTCCTACGAGCAGTACTTC	CASSQAGFSYEQYF
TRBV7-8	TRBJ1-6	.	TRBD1	TGTGCCAGCAGCTTAGGGGACAGGGGATTTTATAATTCACCCCTCCACTTT	CASSLGDRGFYNSPLHF
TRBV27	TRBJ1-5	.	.	TGTGCCAGCAGCCCCCGGCCGGGGAGTCAGCCCCAGCATTTT	CASSPRPGSQPQHF
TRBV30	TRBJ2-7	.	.	TGTGCCTGGAGCGTACCCCCAGGACAGGACTACTCCTACGAGCAGTACTTC	CAWSVPPGQDYSYEQYF
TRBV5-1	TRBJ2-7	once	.	TGCGCCAGCAGCTTGGGCAGGGGCGGGTCCTACGAGCAGTACTTC	CASSLGRGGSYEQYF
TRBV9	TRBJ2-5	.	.	TGTGCCAGCAGCGTAGGACAGCCTCCCCAAGAGACCCAGTACTTC	CASSVGQPPQETQYF
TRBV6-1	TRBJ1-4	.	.	TGTGCCAGCAGGACAGGCGGTCTTAATGAAAAACTGTTTTTT	CASRTGGLNEKLFF
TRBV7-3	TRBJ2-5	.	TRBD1	TGTGCCAGCAGCTTAAAGTCAGGGGGACAAGAGACCCAGTACTTC	CASSLKSGGQETQYF
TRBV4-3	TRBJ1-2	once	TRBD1	TGCGCCAGCAGCCAAGCAACAGGGGGACACTATGGCTACACCTTC	CASSQATGGHYGYTF
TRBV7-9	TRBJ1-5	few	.	TGTGCCAGCAGCCGAGGTGACGCTAGCAATCAGCCCCAGCATTTT	CASSRGDASNQPQHF
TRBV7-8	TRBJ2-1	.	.	TGTGCCAGCAGCACCCCCGCGGGATTTACCTACAATGAGCAGTTCTTC	CASSTPAGFTYNEQFF
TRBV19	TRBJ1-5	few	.	TGTGCCAGTAACCCTCAGTTTTATAGCAATCAGCCCCAGCATTTT	CASNPQFYSNQPQHF
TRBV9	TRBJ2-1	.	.	TGTGCCAGCAGCGTAGGGAGTGTCTCCTACAATGAGCAGTTCTTC	CASSVGSVSYNEQFF
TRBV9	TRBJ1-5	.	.	TGTGCCAGCAGCGTAGAGGCAGGGTCCCCCAATCAGCCCCAGCATTTT	CASSVEAGSPNQPQHF
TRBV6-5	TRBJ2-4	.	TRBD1	TGTGCCAGCAGTCGACAGGGATACATTCAGTACTTC	CASSRQGYIQYF
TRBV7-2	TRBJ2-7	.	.	TGTGCCAGCACCGAACTCCCCGGGTGGAGCTCCTACGAGCAGTACTTC	CASTELPGWSSYEQYF